These 13 T cell receptor beta chains originate from one sample sequenced in a study of early T cells in non-severe SARS-CoV-2 infection. From the 5' RACE reads, TCRdb called clonotypes with MiXCR, one entry per CDR3 protein. Of 100,000 to 120,000 distinct CDR3 sequences in the sample, 9.5% to 13% are singletons; the top ten hold 3.1%. Sequencing was done on a sample of whole blood. Every receptor here comes from an adult who was a healthcare worker with PCR-confirmed SARS-CoV-2 infection or an uninfected control (not recorded which).

This clonotype came up many times. The chain carries TRBV20-1 and TRBJ1-1, with a tentative D call TRBD1 (5 bases). From germline, CDR1 is DFQATT and CDR2 SNEGSKA (reference sequence). The length of the CDR3 is 15 residues. V was clipped by 1 base and J by 0 bases, with 12 bases between them. DNA of the CDR3: TGCAGTGCTAGAGCTAGGGACCACCTGAACACTGAAGCTTTCTTT. This gives the protein CSARARDHLNTEAFF.

This clonotype was seen a few times. The V and J genes are TRBV6-5 and TRBJ2-7, with TRBD2 matching 10 bases. V was pared by 6 bases and J by 1 base, with 3 bases of the junction left unmatched. The CDR3 spans 14 residues. Germline V CDR1 and CDR2: MNHEY, SVGAGI. The CDR3, as DNA: TGTGCCAGCAGAGAGACTAGCGGGTCCTACGAGCAGTACTTC. Protein sequence: CASRETSGSYEQYF.

This chain connects TRBV12-3 or TRBV12-4 to TRBJ2-7; TRBD2 matches at 13 bases. J lost 2 bases, V lost 5 bases, and 6 bases had no gene match. The CDR3 length is 16 residues. The CDR3 here is CASSLTGTSGTYEQYF. The CDR3 DNA follows: TGTGCCAGCAGTCTGACCGGGACTAGCGGGACCTACGAGCAGTACTTC.

This clonotype has ten or more counts. J is TRBJ1-1 and V is TRBV7-9, with 7 bases aligning to TRBD1. With 6 bases clipped from V and 7 bases from J, the junction kept 8 bases outside the gene matches. Germline V lookup: CDR1 SEHNR, CDR2 FQNEAQ (reference sequence). The CDR3 has 13 amino acids. This CDR3 is CASRAAGGGEAFF. In DNA form, the CDR3 reads TGTGCCAGCAGGGCGGCAGGGGGAGGTGAAGCTTTCTTT.

This clonotype was counted only a few times. The chain employs TRBV5-1 and TRBJ2-3; a possible D gene is TRBD2 (5 bases). Looked up from germline, CDR1 is SGHRS and CDR2 is YFSETQ. V dropped 1 base and J dropped 6 bases, with 21 bases sitting between them. The CDR3 length is 17 residues. The CDR3 sequence: CASSLRGAWTRGDTQYF. CDR3 DNA: TGCGCCAGCAGCTTGCGAGGTGCTTGGACTCGCGGGGATACGCAGTATTTT.

The chain is built from TRBV30 and TRBJ1-4; no clear D. The CDR3 has 14 amino acids. CDR1 is GTSNPN and CDR2 is SVGIG in the germline V gene (reference sequence). V lost 8 bases and J 1 base, leaving 14 bases between the germline ends. This chain's CDR3 is CARSAAVTNEKLFF. The CDR3 DNA reads TGTGCCCGCTCAGCGGCAGTAACTAATGAAAAACTGTTTTTT.

This chain links TRBV29-1 with TRBJ2-3; D gene uncertain. Trimming removed 2 bases at V and 5 bases at J, with 11 bases between. The CDR3 loop spans 13 amino acids. Germline V gene data show CDR1 as SQVTM and CDR2 as ANQGSEA. In DNA form, the CDR3 reads TGCAGCGTTGAAACCCCTGGTGGAGATACGCAGTATTTT. Amino acid sequence: CSVETPGGDTQYF.

The chain links TRBV10-1 to TRBJ2-5; 10 positions match TRBD2. Losses at the gene ends were 4 bases for V and 2 bases for J; bases not matched to a gene: 1. From germline, CDR1 is WNHNN and CDR2 SYGVQD (reference sequence). The CDR3 length is 14 residues. The CDR3 spells CASSATSGQETQYF. DNA for the CDR3: TGCGCCAGCAGTGCGACTAGCGGGCAAGAGACCCAGTACTTC.

There are a few counts of this clonotype. The CDR3 region has the DNA TGTGCCATCAGACAGGACGAAGAGACCCAGTACTTC. It translates to CAIRQDEETQYF. The chain combines TRBV10-3 with TRBJ2-5; a weak D match, TRBD1 (5 bases). Trimming removed 6 bases from V and 3 bases from J, with 8 bases in between. The CDR3 length is 12 residues. In germline, CDR1 is ENHRY, CDR2 SYGVKD.

The V and J genes are TRBV13 and TRBJ1-5; possible D gene TRBD1, 6 bases. The CDR3 is 15 residues long. From germline, CDR1 is PRHDT and CDR2 FYEKMQ (reference sequence). The ends were cut back, 2 bases at V and 2 bases at J, with 10 bases in the middle. The CDR3 reads CASSLQGRGNQPQHF. The CDR3 DNA follows: TGTGCCAGCAGCTTACAGGGGCGCGGCAATCAGCCCCAGCATTTT. Full variable domain (rest looked up from reference TRBV13 and TRBJ1-5): AAGVIQSPRHLIKEKRETATLKCYPIPRHDTVYWYQQGPGQDPQFLISFYEKMQSDKGSIPDRFSAQQFSDYHSELNMSSLELGDSALYFCASSLQGRGNQPQHFGDGTRLSIL.

This clonotype was counted ten times or more. The CDR3 reads CASGHSGYTGELFF. The CDR3, as DNA: TGCGCCAGCGGACATAGCGGATACACCGGGGAGCTGTTTTTT. J is TRBJ2-2 and V is TRBV5-1; D might be TRBD2 (6 bases). Germline V lookup: CDR1 SGHRS, CDR2 YFSETQ. The ends were cut back, 7 bases at V and 3 bases at J, with 13 bases in the middle. This CDR3 has 14 amino acids.

This clonotype occurred many times. The chain joins TRBV20-1 to TRBJ2-4; a possible D gene is TRBD2 (6 bases). From germline, CDR1 is DFQATT and CDR2 SNEGSKA (reference sequence). The CDR3 has 16 residues. V lost 3 bases and J lost 1, with 16 bases in between. In nucleotides, the CDR3 is TGCAGTGCTAGGCCGTGGCGGGACGACGCCAAAAACATTCAGTACTTC. It yields the protein CSARPWRDDAKNIQYF.

This clonotype was recorded a few times. The V call is TRBV6-6, the J call TRBJ1-5, with a weak D call TRBD1 (6 bases). The CDR3 loop spans 16 amino acids. Trimming pared 7 bases from V and 4 bases from J, leaving 20 bases between. Germline lookup yields CDR1 MNHNY and CDR2 SVGAGI (reference sequence). The CDR3 nucleotides read TGTGCCAGCAACAACCGGGACACCCACAAGAATCAGCCCCAGCATTTT. Translated: CASNNRDTHKNQPQHF.